This T cell receptor (beta chain) was sequenced for a study of blood T cell repertoires in COVID-19. The CDR3 is 15 residues long. V was shortened by 1 base and J by 3 bases, with 13 bases between the two germline ends. Germline loops: CDR1 LNHNV, CDR2 YYDKDF (reference sequence). Original methodology: Reference gene primer amplification yielded estimated nucleated cell counts. The table came from immunoSEQ multiplex PCR; TCRdb's copy has only in-frame clones and leaves some out. The DNA gave D and trimming, while V, J and clone size come from that table. Among some 300,000 clones listed, around four fifths were seen once.

The V gene is TRBV15, the J gene TRBJ2-7, with D perhaps TRBD2 (6 bases). This clonotype was obtained from a woman aged 50 to 65 with active or convalescent COVID-19. Material: peripheral blood. CDR3: CATSRGGEPNYEQYF. CDR3 in DNA: TGTGCCACCAGCAGAGGGGGGGAACCGAACTACGAGCAGTACTTC.